The source of this T cell receptor (beta chain) is a study of T cells in Graves' hyperthyroidism and ophthalmopathy (dated by TCRdb to the late 2010s). Some background on the complete study: Peripheral blood samples were taken at initial diagnosis, before any treatment was given. TCR V-J signatures able to tell the groups apart were searched for in a discovery cohort of more than 90 patients, of whom roughly 42 had Graves' ophthalmopathy and 57 had stable Graves' hyperthyroidism. Prospective prediction of ophthalmopathy was tested in an independent validation cohort consisting of 18 to 20 hyperthyroidism patients and 15 or so patients who later progressed to ophthalmopathy. The roughly 100 discovery patients were divided at random into training and test sets in a 7:3 ratio. The study also compared thyroid tissue and blood T-cell repertoires from about 6 Graves' hyperthyroidism patients. Following sampling, methimazole starting at 30 mg daily was given to hyperthyroidism patients, and high-dose intravenous methylprednisolone was given to ophthalmopathy patients. According to the paper, TCR Vbeta CDR3 sequencing was carried out on about 140 peripheral blood samples, which came from fewer than 50 ophthalmopathy, under 85 hyperthyroidism and roughly 17 progressor patients.

Overall study results and their limits: A model built on a 13 V-J signature distinguished ophthalmopathy from stable hyperthyroidism, reaching about 88% sensitivity and about 81% specificity in cross-validation and 80%/75% in testing. Sample size was not statistically predetermined, and blinding of investigators to group allocation was not performed. Most expanded thyroid clonotypes (frequency above 0.001) were also detected in blood, suggesting blood repertoires may reflect thyroid immune responses. In validation, the model predicted progression to ophthalmopathy with approximately 71% sensitivity and around 72% specificity, a median of approximately 6.5 months before onset.

CDR1 and CDR2, per the germline V gene, are SNHLY and FYNNEI. The CDR3 goes from the cysteine to the phenylalanine over 20 residues. Solely the CDR3 DNA is kept, with 60 bases framed from the first base. At the junction V is shortened by 0 bases and J by 9 bases; bases outside the gene matches: 20. Amplification of TCR beta CDR3 regions was carried out from RNA transcripts. For the first round of RT-PCR on the TCR CDR3, the HTBI primer set was used together with the Qiagen OneStep RT-PCR kit. A second multiplex PCR round built the libraries, followed by size selection and purification. Sequencing of the libraries was done on an Illumina HiSeq2000 using paired-end 100 bp reads. The paper's data handling went like this. Raw data were processed with SOAPnuke, discarding reads with adapters, uncalled bases, mean Phred below 15, or no exact constant-primer or identifier match. High-quality paired reads were merged using COPE v1.2.5, and each unique nucleotide sequence was defined as a clonotype. Clonotypes were aligned to IMGT TRBV, TRBD and TRBJ reference segments using MiTCR v1.1. Only V-J combinations with frequency above 0.0001, covering 99% to 99.2% of repertoires, were analysed. A TCS score was defined as the ratio of F50 (clonal expansion) to E x V (chaos), with BLOSUM62-based TCRdist applied between CDR3 peptides within each V-J. Welch's t-statistics and random forest reduced 450 to 600 V-J features to roughly 13, which were used in a naive Bayes classifier (R e1071). Starting from the raw public reads, TCRdb applied fastp trimming at Q25, assembled clones with MiXCR and retained in-frame beta chains. CDR3 protein sequences are deduplicated, and each keeps its most common genes and DNA. TCRdb's processing, not the authors' own work, is the source of the V and J calls. This sample is represented by 530,000 or so distinct CDR3 sequences; about 24% of them were singletons. The top ten hold approximately 10% of the sample.

Concerning this clonotype: Its antigen target is currently unknown. Qualities for individual bases were not recorded, and no much larger clone is one base off.

Ophthalmopathy patients had moderately to severely active disease, Clinical Activity Score of at least 3, NOSPECS grade of at least 4, and duration under 3 months. Any patient with an uncontrolled infection, another autoimmune disease, pregnancy or lactation was excluded. Clinical symptoms, serum thyroxine and TRAb, thyroid ultrasound, and orbital computed tomography formed the basis for the diagnoses. Ficoll-Paque density gradient centrifugation was used to isolate PBMCs from 8 to 10 ml of fresh peripheral blood. Total RNA was extracted using Trizol reagent, and RNA quality was assessed on an Agilent 2100 Bioanalyzer.

The V and J genes are TRBV2 and TRBJ1-5; TRBD1 fits 10 bases in the junction. The receptor comes from a woman aged 25 to 39 with Graves' ophthalmopathy. The source material was blood. The CDR3 sequence is CASSEAKGQGTGPPVLPQHF. The sequenced DNA is TGTGCCAGCAGTGAAGCGAAGGGACAGGGGACAGGTCCCCCGGTGCTGCCCCAGCATTTT.